This T cell receptor beta chain was captured in a study of regulatory T cells in long-lasting Graves disease. The overall study: Graves' patients who were just diagnosed had used antithyroid drugs for under 3 months.

Study-wide results and limits: Persistent-disease Graves' patients showed less TCR diversity than new cases.

After removal of 4 bases from V and 3 bases from J, the junction contained 4 bases not matched to a gene. Germline CDR1 SQVTM, CDR2 ANQGSEA. CDR3 length: 13 amino acids. This clonotype was seen a few times. Antigen: not known. Time point in this sample: newly diagnosed GD, antithyroid drugs for less than 3 months. There was RNA extracted from PBMCs, and the TCR library was made from it. Arm-PCR with iRepertoire HTBI primers amplified the CDR3 regions for these TCR beta libraries. Each CDR3 protein is one row after TCRdb ran MiXCR on the multiplex PCR reads. In the table there are about 560,000 distinct CDR3 sequences, around 16% of which are singletons. These records were also assigned to another study, of T cells in Graves' hyperthyroidism and ophthalmopathy. That investigation notes: Patients counted as stable if ophthalmopathy did not develop within 18 months.

The chain recombines TRBV29-1 with TRBJ2-7; 9 nucleotides match TRBD1. Material: peripheral blood mononuclear cells (PBMCs), obtained at new diagnosis, from a patient treated with antithyroid drugs. This receptor was obtained from a man between 18 and 35 years old with Graves disease. CDR3 region: CSVGTGDFYEQYF. CDR3 nucleotides: TGCAGCGTTGGGACAGGGGACTTCTACGAGCAGTACTTC.